These T cell receptor beta chains were read from a single sample in a study of shared clonotypes between healthy human individuals. Here immunoSEQ multiplex PCR was the method, and the copy in TCRdb shows in-frame clones only, minus some. Among about 2.3 million clones listed, roughly 90% were seen once. The material sequenced was naive CD4+ T cells from PBMCs. The receptors were gathered from a man between 18 and 29 years old in good health. Some clones in this sample may be carry-over from other donors' samples. CDR3s include the opening cysteine and the closing phenylalanine or tryptophan. Fields, in order: clone size, J gene, V gene, D gene, CDR3 DNA, CDR3 protein. D genes are given only for firm matches. Clone size is shown for a subset of rows, as once, few, many or a class of expanded clone.

-	TRBJ2-7	TRBV19	TRBD2	TGTGCCAGTAGTATCGGACTAGCGGGCCGTGGGGCCTACGAGCAGTACTTC	CASSIGLAGRGAYEQYF
-	TRBJ1-1	TRBV18	-	TGTGCCAGCTCACCAGAGATGGAGGGAGGAACCACTGAAGCTTTCTTT	CASSPEMEGGTTEAFF
-	TRBJ2-2	TRBV7-2	-	TGTGCCAGCAGCTTAAATTACAACACCGGGGAGCTGTTTTTT	CASSLNYNTGELFF
-	TRBJ2-7	TRBV2	TRBD2	TGTGCCAGCAGGGACCCCGGGACTAGTTCCCTGAGCTCCTACGAGCAGTACTTC	CASRDPGTSSLSSYEQYF
-	TRBJ2-3	TRBV29-1	-	TGCAGCGCCGCAAGGAAACTGAGCACAGATACGCAGTATTTT	CSAARKLSTDTQYF
-	TRBJ2-2	TRBV27	TRBD2	TGTGCCACGCGAGCGGGAGGGAACACCGGGGAGCTGTTTTTT	CATRAGGNTGELFF
-	TRBJ2-7	TRBV7-2	-	TGTGCCAGCAGCTTTGACAGCCTCGGGTCCTACGAGCAGTACTTC	CASSFDSLGSYEQYF
-	TRBJ1-2	TRBV9	-	TGTGCCAGCAGCGTAGGGGCAGGGAAGGGCTACACCTTC	CASSVGAGKGYTF
few	TRBJ1-1	TRBV30	-	TGTGCCTGGACCCCTCGGGGGGACACTGAAGCTTTCTTT	CAWTPRGDTEAFF
-	TRBJ2-5	TRBV10-3	-	TGTGCCATCAGTGAAAAGGAAGAGACCCAGTACTTC	CAISEKEETQYF
-	TRBJ2-1	TRBV28	TRBD2	TGTGCCAGCAGTCGAGTAAAGCCGGGACTAGCGGCCGAGCAGTTCTTC	CASSRVKPGLAAEQFF
-	TRBJ2-1	TRBV5-1	-	TGCGCCAGCACGTCAGGAAGCTCCTACAATGAGCAGTTCTTC	CASTSGSSYNEQFF
-	TRBJ2-3	TRBV18	-	TGTGCCAGCTCCCCGGTCCTCTTGGATACGCAGTATTTT	CASSPVLLDTQYF
-	TRBJ1-1	TRBV2	-	TGTGCCAGCAGTGATGAAGTGTCCTGGCCAGCTTTCTTT	CASSDEVSWPAFF
-	TRBJ1-5	TRBV30	-	TGTGCCTGGAGTGGGCTAGGCAGGGGCATAAATCAGCCCCAGCATTTT	CAWSGLGRGINQPQHF
-	TRBJ2-7	TRBV7-2	TRBD2	TGTGCCAGCAGCTTAGGTTCGCCGGGAGGGTCTCGGGTATACGAGCAGTACTTC	CASSLGSPGGSRVYEQYF
-	TRBJ2-5	TRBV6-6	-	TGTGCCAGCCGAGGGGGGCAGAGTAATACCCAGTACTTC	CASRGGQSNTQYF
-	TRBJ1-1	TRBV6-5	-	TGTGCCAGCAAGCGGGGAATGGGGAACACTGAAGCTTTCTTT	CASKRGMGNTEAFF
-	TRBJ2-1	TRBV28	-	TGTGCCAGCAACGAGGGGGGACCCGACTACAATGAGCAGTTCTTC	CASNEGGPDYNEQFF
-	TRBJ2-7	TRBV5-1	TRBD2	TGCGCCAGCAGCCAGACTAGCGGGAGCTACGAGCAGTACTTC	CASSQTSGSYEQYF
-	TRBJ2-7	TRBV28	TRBD1	TGTGCCAGCAGTTTAGAACCGGGACAGGGTTTCGTCGAGCAGTACTTC	CASSLEPGQGFVEQYF
-	TRBJ2-2	TRBV21-1	-	TGTGCCAGCAGCAAAGAGACTAGCGGGAGGACCGGGGAGCTGTTTTTT	CASSKETSGRTGELFF
-	TRBJ2-1	TRBV28	-	TGTGCCAGCAGCCGCCCGGATGGAGGTCCCTACAATGAGCAGTTCTTC	CASSRPDGGPYNEQFF
-	TRBJ2-7	TRBV10-3	-	TGTGCCATCAGCGGGGGTAGCTCCTACGAGCAGTACTTC	CAISGGSSYEQYF
-	TRBJ1-2	TRBV9	-	TGTGCCAGCAGCGTAGAAACAGGATACGGCTACACCTTC	CASSVETGYGYTF
-	TRBJ1-2	TRBV5-1	TRBD1	TGCGCCAGCAGCTCTTTCGGACAGGGATACAATCTGAACTATGGCTACACCTTC	CASSSFGQGYNLNYGYTF
-	TRBJ2-3	TRBV7-2	-	TGTGCCAGCAGCTTGGGGGCGGGCACAGATACGCAGTATTTT	CASSLGAGTDTQYF
-	TRBJ2-7	TRBV4-2	-	TGTGCCAGCAGCCGTCAAGCAATCGCGGCCTCCTACGAGCAGTACTTC	CASSRQAIAASYEQYF
-	TRBJ1-5	TRBV6-1	-	TGTGCCAGTTCACTTAGCAATCAGCCCCAGCATTTT	CASSLSNQPQHF
-	TRBJ2-7	TRBV7-6	-	TGTGCCAGCAGCTTAGGGTCCCTAGACTACGAGCAGTACTTC	CASSLGSLDYEQYF
-	TRBJ1-2	TRBV7-9	-	TGTGCCAGCAGCGGTCACAGGGAGGGCTACACCTTC	CASSGHREGYTF